This T cell receptor (beta chain) was observed in a study of shared clonotypes between healthy human individuals. Profiled with immunoSEQ multiplex PCR; TCRdb holds only in-frame clones, not every one. The table has about 1.1 million clones, roughly 77% seen once. Study results and limitations: The sole specimen, blood, was sampled, and tissue repertoires likely differ.

The germline CDR1 and CDR2 sequences are LGHNA and YSLEER. This CDR3 region has 16 residues. V was pared by 0 bases and J by 2 bases, with 2 bases of the junction left unmatched. As for this clone: Its target is not known.

The source is a man aged 18-30 years in good health. Some clones in this sample may be carry-over from other donors' samples. Specimen: memory CD4+ T cells from PBMCs. The subset here: CD45RA-negative fraction. The chain links TRBV4-3 to TRBJ1-4, with 8 bases that match TRBD1. CDR3 bases: TGCGCCAGCAGCCAAGATGGGACAGGCACTAATGAAAAACTGTTTTTT. Its protein product is CASSQDGTGTNEKLFF.